Sequencing of this T cell receptor (beta chain) was carried out in a study of cytomegalovirus exposure and HLA in healthy donors (dated by TCRdb to about 2017). Context from the whole study: An earlier analysis of approximately 640 of the donors reported 276 Gb of sequence data and more than 90 million unique TCR beta sequences from about 179 million T cells. Around 320 gigabases of sequencing data and tens of millions of unique TCR sequences were included in an early release covering around 650 HLA-typed donors. Of the roughly 400 genotyped donors, over 70% fell in the genetic ancestry cluster associated with self-reported Caucasian donors. The study aimed to test whether cataloging public T cell receptors could reveal signatures of past pathogen exposure. The study profiled the T cell repertoires of around 700 subjects by immunosequencing and related them to cytomegalovirus serostatus. Along with the approximately 700-subject first cohort, a separate validation cohort of over 90 different subjects was used. To predict cytomegalovirus infection status, the study combined high-throughput TCR immunosequencing, statistical association of individual TCRs with disease status, and machine learning. To study patterns of TCR occurrence, a later analysis re-analyzed previously published TCR beta repertoires from several hundred donors and added high-resolution HLA genotyping. The later analysis used no new phenotypic data to find candidate immune exposures, relying instead on TCR beta sequences and their occurrence across donors. An earlier analysis of 587 of the donors used high-throughput TCR beta sequencing to judge whether each TCR beta V gene segment behaved as functional or pseudogenic. Donor age, sex, ethnicity and CMV serostatus were collected together with the repertoire data. A later genetic analysis used genome-wide SNP genotypes for 398 of the 666 donors, treating that subset as a discovery cohort. Every discovery cohort repertoire had been produced on one sequencing platform. HLA typing covered class I and class II loci at four-digit resolution. The number of typed donors differed by locus: roughly 620-630 for A, B, C, DRB1 and DQB1; 522 for DQA1; over 600 for DPA1; and some 430 for DPB1. About five DR-DQ haplotypes were treated as single units for association and clustering because of strong linkage in the cohort. Among 398 genotyped donors of the cohort, an average of around 220,000 unique TCR beta nucleotide sequences was sequenced per donor, of which about 19% were non-productive.

Remarks on this clone: No cognate antigen has been identified for it. Base qualities are not at hand, and no much larger clone is one base apart.

Taken from the germline V gene (reference sequence), the CDR1 and CDR2 loops are LNHDA and SQIVND. Relative to germline, V is missing 3 bases and J is missing 9 bases, with 2 bases of the junction outside any gene match. From the cysteine through the phenylalanine, the CDR3 covers 12 amino acids. Only CDR3 DNA remains: 36 bases, in frame from the first base. Study-wide conclusions, independent of this receptor: The cohort was sequenced for TCR beta chains only, and without alpha or paired-chain data the features that could be detected were limited. Some IMGT-functional V segments, including TRBV6-2 and TRBV6-3, could not be distinguished by the 87-base-pair reads and were therefore excluded. In a later genetic analysis, fewer N-insertions in productive TCRs were reported among donors in an Asian-associated ancestry cluster than the 666-donor mean. An association between a missense DCLRE1C variant and V-gene and J-gene trimming of TCR beta chains was found in a later genetic analysis and replicated in an independent cohort. In an earlier analysis of approximately 590 of the donors, most TCR beta V segments were observed in productive rearrangements about 87% or about 30% of the time, broadly matching IMGT annotations. In both the original and validation cohorts, the classifier was reported to diagnose cytomegalovirus status with high specificity and sensitivity. For the cohort, immune exposure information was limited to CMV serostatus. Some 15 rarely observed V segments, including chromosome 9 orphons, were excluded from the earlier analysis of approximately 500 of the donors because counts were too low. According to a later analysis, TCR association rates differed among HLA loci, with DRB1 alleles showing the most associated TCRs and HLA-C alleles showing the fewest. The study listed 150 to 200 TCR beta chains as associated with cytomegalovirus. A later analysis found that HLA-associated TCR beta chains were more clonally expanded and had lower generation probabilities than equally common non-associated chains. Because some donors lacked HLA typing at each locus, the association tests relied only on the typed subset. A group of highly shared sequence variants was considered likely to be a technical artifact of the sequencing pipeline. A further reported finding was that TCR beta sequences accurately predicted the HLA-A and HLA-B alleles for most subjects in the first cohort. It was suggested by the authors that the approach could potentially be generalized to other disease states and immunological phenotypes. At a false discovery rate of 0.05, a later analysis linked approximately 18,000 TCR beta sequences to specific HLA alleles. A later analysis found that most CMV-associated TCR beta chains appeared HLA-restricted, with HLA associations seemingly driven largely by CMV exposure. While some public TCRs were present in many individuals, most TCR sequences turned up only very rarely across donors. A later analysis reported that several top co-occurrence clusters appeared linked to parvovirus B19, influenza, CMV and Epstein-Barr virus. Correlated functional status among segregating V segments might reflect linkage disequilibrium, but an unknown experimental factor could not be ruled out. The presence/absence analyses assumed that sequencing depth was roughly uniform across donors, and that assumption may not be true. Strong co-occurrence of HLA alleles, especially DR and DQ, made assigning TCR associations to individual alleles difficult. Three of the identified cytomegalovirus-associated TCR beta chains were confirmed in vitro to be specific for cytomegalovirus antigens.

The library was obtained by the immunoSEQ multiplex PCR assay. For the multiplex PCR, a mixture combining 60 forward primers for TCR Vbeta segments and 13 reverse primers for TCR Jbeta segments was used. A multiplex PCR assay on genomic DNA amplified the CDR3 region of rearranged TCR beta genes. Amplified TCR beta libraries were sequenced as 87-base-pair reads on the Illumina HiSeq System. As for how the authors treated the data: A later analysis counted 75 million to 100 million unique TCR beta chains across the 650 to 700 repertoires, and some 11 million of these chains were shared by at least two donors. Raw reads were error-corrected and collapsed into unique sequences with a nearest-neighbor algorithm that merged closely related sequences to remove PCR and sequencing errors. CDR3 sequences were aligned to IMGT reference sequences to assign V, D and J gene segments. For a sequence to be retained, a match of at least six nucleotides to both a V gene segment and a J gene segment was required. A rearrangement counted as productive if the CDR3 had no stop codons and remained in frame with V and J, and every other rearrangement counted as non-productive. Following IMGT convention, CDR3 was defined as the stretch from the second conserved V-encoded cysteine to the conserved J-encoded phenylalanine. The earlier analysis of some 540 of the donors excluded any sequence lacking an unambiguous match to a single V gene segment. In an earlier analysis of a few hundred of the donors, V segments were called functional above 56.7% productive rearrangements and were called segregating when the between-donor standard deviation exceeded 5%. A statistical classification framework was built for diagnosing cytomegalovirus status from the catalog of TCR beta chain sequences. V and J gene assignment, in a later analysis, came from comparing TCR nucleotide sequences with IMGT/GENE-DB human TR gene sequences. Using the TCRdist pipeline, a later analysis assigned CDR3 sequences along with most-parsimonious VDJ recombination scenarios. A later analysis defined each TCR beta chain by its CDR3 amino acid sequence plus V-gene family, and excluded reads lacking a unique V-gene family. As a way to deal with suspected cross-contamination and a sequencing artifact, a later analysis dropped 592 nucleotide sequences that were highly shared and had low generation probability. A later analysis calculated a clonal expansion index for each public chain from normalized within-repertoire ranks of inferred template counts. A later analysis computed generation probabilities with a VDJ recombination model fitted to out-of-frame rearrangements, and checked the results against IGoR. Hypergeometric tests were used in a later analysis to score TCR-TCR, TCR-HLA and TCR-CMV co-occurrence, with a repertoire-size bias correction applied to the TCR pairs. To estimate false discovery rates, a later analysis permuted the HLA or CMV assignments 20 times. A later analysis grouped co-occurring TCRs with DBSCAN, adding TCRdist sequence similarity when clustering within HLA-allele-positive subsets. Co-occurrence clustering excluded repertoires with fewer than 30,000 or more than 120,000 public chains, plus five with anomalous nucleotide sharing. In TCRdb, the immuneACCESS table is reduced to in-frame sequences with V and J assigned. These tables do not hold every clone; where another copy was compared, an unresolved V gene accounts for under half, and the others remain unexplained. The DNA gave D and trimming, while V, J and clone size come from that table. Here the sample has about 190,000 clones; 81% occur a single time. The top ten hold around 3.6% of the sample.

The cohort was made up of roughly 670 healthy bone marrow donors. At the time of sampling, all cohort members were nominally healthy, though unrecorded immune exposures were likely present. The donor tested CMV seropositive and was one of the 289 seropositive cohort members. Each donor provided a peripheral blood sample, and peripheral blood mononuclear cells were used for TCR beta sequencing. Genomic DNA extraction from the blood cell samples was performed with the Qiagen DNeasy Blood Extraction Kit. The sample was PBMCs. This sequence uses TRBV19 and TRBJ2-1, with 7 central nucleotides matching TRBD1. This TCR derives from a man aged 35 to 55 in good health and CMV-seropositive. The CDR3 here reads CASSITGAEQFF. The DNA reads as follows: TGTGCCAGTAGTATTACAGGGGCTGAGCAGTTCTTC.